The 29 T cell receptor beta chains reported below all come from one sample, sequenced in a study of T cell responses to AZD1222 COVID-19 vaccine. Some clones are missing from TCRdb's copy, which holds only in-frame ones; the method was immunoSEQ multiplex PCR. The table shows 72,000 or so clones, with 80% to 90% occurring only once. Here the sequenced sample was peripheral blood, taken 28 days after the second AZD1222 dose. The receptor set was obtained from an adult who received the AZD1222 COVID-19 vaccine.

V usage is TRBV27 and J usage is TRBJ2-6; TRBD1 agrees at 8 bases. CDR1 and CDR2 from the germline V gene are MNHEY and SMNVEV (reference sequence). This CDR3 has 17 amino acids. V shed 4 bases and J 2 bases; nucleotides not matched to a gene: 7. CDR3 DNA sequence: TGTGCCAGCAGTTCATACAGGGGGGAGACTGGGGCCAACGTCCTGACTTTC. This encodes CASSSYRGETGANVLTF.

The rearrangement joins TRBV9 to TRBJ1-1; a weak D match, TRBD1 (5 bases). The CDR3 covers 14 residues. V was cut by 1 base and J by 5 bases, with 12 bases left in between. From germline, CDR1 is SGDLS and CDR2 YYNGEE. The CDR3 region is CASSVSRVGTEAFF. Written as DNA, the CDR3 is TGTGCCAGCAGCGTATCCAGGGTTGGAACTGAAGCTTTCTTT. The full variable domain, its missing parts supplied by reference TRBV9 and TRBJ1-1, is DSGVTQTPKHLITATGQRVTLRCSPRSGDLSVYWYQQSLDQGLQFLIQYYNGEERAKGNILERFSAQQFPDLHSELNLSSLELGDSALYFCASSVSRVGTEAFFGQGTRLTVV.

This clone is a singleton in its sample. The CDR3, as DNA: TGTGCTTTAATGGGCACCGGGGAGCTGTTTTTT. It translates to CALMGTGELFF. The rearrangement links TRBV19 to TRBJ2-2, with no clear D. The CDR3 runs 11 residues. Germline V gives CDR1 LNHDA, CDR2 SQIVND (reference sequence).

V is TRBV25-1 and J is TRBJ1-4; TRBD1 matches 7 bases. Trimming cost V 6 bases and J 3 bases; bases outside gene matches: 4. Germline CDR1 reads MGHDK; CDR2 reads SYGVNS. This CDR3 has 14 amino acids. The CDR3 is CASRVGTANEKLFF. Written as DNA, the CDR3 is TGTGCCAGCAGGGTCGGGACAGCTAATGAAAAACTGTTTTTT.

This chain connects TRBV15 to TRBJ2-5, with 7 positions matching TRBD2. Germline-derived CDR1 and CDR2 are LNHNV and YYDKDF (reference sequence). V gave up 0 bases and J gave up 5 bases; unmatched junction bases: 6. This CDR3 is 15 amino acids long. The CDR3 spells CATSRDLGGDETQYF. The DNA of the CDR3 is TGTGCCACCAGCAGAGATCTTGGGGGGGATGAGACCCAGTACTTC.

This clone has a handful of counts. This chain connects TRBV5-6 to TRBJ2-3, with 9 bases fitting TRBD2. Trimming cost V 6 bases and J 8 bases; bases outside gene matches: 13. Germline V gives CDR1 SGHDT, CDR2 YYEEEE. This CDR3 has 15 residues. The CDR3 loop reads CASTRKGLAGTTQYF. CDR3 coding DNA: TGTGCCAGCACTAGAAAGGGGCTAGCGGGGACTACGCAGTATTTT. Full variable domain (rest looked up from reference TRBV5-6 and TRBJ2-3): DAGVTQSPTHLIKTRGQQVTLRCSPKSGHDTVSWYQQALGQGPQFIFQYYEEEERQRGNFPDRFSGHQFPNYSSELNVNALLLGDSALYLCASTRKGLAGTTQYFGPGTRLTVL.

This clone was detected only a few times. The chain joins TRBV20-1 to TRBJ2-2; D is possibly TRBD1 or TRBD2 (5 bases each). Trimming shortened V by 3 bases and J by 4 bases, and 18 bases separated the two germline ends. The germline gives CDR1 DFQATT, CDR2 SNEGSKA (reference sequence). The CDR3 has 16 amino acids. The CDR3 sequence is CSASDADFGGTGELFF. The CDR3 nucleotides read TGCAGTGCTAGTGATGCCGACTTTGGGGGCACCGGGGAGCTGTTTTTT.

This rearrangement joins TRBV30 to TRBJ2-7, with D unresolved. This CDR3 is 13 amino acids long. Germline V CDR1 and CDR2: GTSNPN, SVGIG (reference sequence). V lost 3 bases and J lost 3, with 12 bases in between. The CDR3 DNA is TGTGCCTGGAGAATCAGCGCACACTACGAGCAGTACTTC. Its translation is CAWRISAHYEQYF.

The chain recombines TRBV28 with TRBJ1-5; TRBD1 might be the D (5 bases). The CDR3 extends over 14 amino acids. Per germline, CDR1 MDHEN and CDR2 SYDVKM. Trimming took off 4 bases at V and 6 bases at J, with 13 bases between the two ends. Here the CDR3 reads CASSSRVGGQPQHF. CDR3 bases: TGTGCCAGCAGTTCCCGGGTCGGGGGTCAGCCCCAGCATTTT.

The chain carries TRBV6-4 and TRBJ2-1; 11 bases match TRBD1. The CDR3 is 15 residues long. V lost 2 bases to trimming and J lost 7 bases; unmatched junction nucleotides: 4. The germline gives CDR1 MRHNA, CDR2 SNTAGT. Here the CDR3 reads CASSDTRDRGNEQFF. CDR3 in DNA: TGTGCCAGCAGTGACACCCGGGACAGGGGGAATGAGCAGTTCTTC.

V is TRBV5-5 and J is TRBJ2-3, with 11 bases that match TRBD2. V lost 4 bases to trimming and J lost 5 bases; unmatched junction nucleotides: 3. Germline-derived CDR1 and CDR2 are SGHKS and YYEKEE (reference sequence). The CDR3 is 14 residues long. CDR3 sequence (DNA): TGTGCCAGCAGCCCTGGACTAGCGGGAGATACGCAGTATTTT. It specifies CASSPGLAGDTQYF. Based on the CDR3 plus reference TRBV5-5 and TRBJ2-3, the full variable domain is DAGVTQSPTHLIKTRGQQVTLRCSPISGHKSVSWYQQVLGQGPQFIFQYYEKEERGRGNFPDRFSARQFPNYSSELNVNALLLGDSALYLCASSPGLAGDTQYFGPGTRLTVL.

This chain uses TRBV5-1 with TRBJ2-6; D tentatively fits TRBD1 or TRBD2 (5 bases each). Germline V gives CDR1 SGHRS, CDR2 YFSETQ. CDR3 length: 17 residues. V was shortened by 0 bases and J by 0 bases, with 10 bases between the two germline ends. The CDR3 DNA follows: TGCGCCAGCAGCTTGGGAGGGACGGCCTCTGGGGCCAACGTCCTGACTTTC. Protein product: CASSLGGTASGANVLTF. The full variable domain, in which reference TRBV5-1 and TRBJ2-6 provide the parts outside the CDR3, is KAGVTQTPRYLIKTRGQQVTLSCSPISGHRSVSWYQQTPGQGLQFLFEYFSETQRNKGNFPGRFSGRQFSNSRSEMNVSTLELGDSALYLCASSLGGTASGANVLTFGAGSRLTVL.

J is TRBJ1-5 and V is TRBV28; unclear D gene. Germline V gene lookup returns CDR1 MDHEN and CDR2 SYDVKM. V was clipped by 1 base and J by 5 bases, with 9 bases between them. This CDR3 has 14 residues. The CDR3 reads CASSLSGGYQPQHF. The CDR3 DNA reads TGTGCCAGCAGTTTATCGGGAGGGTATCAGCCCCAGCATTTT.

The J gene is TRBJ1-2, the V gene TRBV6-1; 7 nucleotides agree with TRBD1. The CDR3 is 16 amino acids. Germline V gene lookup returns CDR1 MNHNS and CDR2 SASEGT. The trim removed 4 bases at V and 8 bases at J, leaving 16 bases unmatched. This CDR3 reads CASSGTGRGDIYGYTF. The CDR3 DNA reads TGTGCCAGCAGTGGGACAGGTAGAGGGGATATTTACGGCTACACCTTC.

V and J are TRBV29-1 and TRBJ1-4; D is unresolved. In germline, CDR1 is SQVTM, CDR2 ANQGSEA. CDR3 size: 13 residues. V dropped 4 bases and J dropped 5 bases, with 11 bases sitting between them. The CDR3 sequence is CSVVEMGNEKLFF. The CDR3 coding sequence is TGCAGCGTTGTTGAGATGGGGAATGAAAAACTGTTTTTT.

The rearrangement links TRBV9 to TRBJ2-3, with 14 bases that match TRBD2. J lost 4 bases, V lost 0 bases, and 4 bases had no gene match. Germline CDR1 and CDR2: SGDLS and YYNGEE. The CDR3 sequence is 17 residues long. The CDR3 sequence is CASSVAGTSGRSDTQYF. Here the CDR3 DNA reads TGTGCCAGCAGCGTAGCTGGGACTAGCGGGAGATCAGATACGCAGTATTTT. The full variable domain, in which reference TRBV9 and TRBJ2-3 provide the parts outside the CDR3, is DSGVTQTPKHLITATGQRVTLRCSPRSGDLSVYWYQQSLDQGLQFLIQYYNGEERAKGNILERFSAQQFPDLHSELNLSSLELGDSALYFCASSVAGTSGRSDTQYFGPGTRLTVL.

CDR3 DNA: TGTGCCAGCAGGCCGAGGACAAACTCAGATACGCAGTATTTT. Amino acids: CASRPRTNSDTQYF. The chain couples TRBV7-9 to TRBJ2-3; the D gene is possibly TRBD1 (5 bases). The CDR3 spans 14 residues. Per germline, CDR1 SEHNR and CDR2 FQNEAQ (reference sequence). V lost 6 bases to trimming and J lost 4 bases, with 14 bases between them. The full variable domain, completed using reference TRBV7-9 and TRBJ2-3, is DTGVSQNPRHKITKRGQNVTFRCDPISEHNRLYWYRQTLGQGPEFLTYFQNEAQLEKSRLLSDRFSAERPKGSFSTLEIQRTEQGDSAMYLCASRPRTNSDTQYFGPGTRLTVL.

This chain connects TRBV15 to TRBJ1-5; unclear D gene. V lost 0 bases to trimming and J lost 2 bases, with 8 bases between them. Germline V CDR1 and CDR2: LNHNV, YYDKDF (reference sequence). CDR3 length: 15 amino acids. The CDR3 DNA reads as TGTGCCACCAGCAGAGATGCGGCAGGCAATCAGCCCCAGCATTTT. Amino acids: CATSRDAAGNQPQHF.

This rearrangement joins TRBV6-2 or TRBV6-3 to TRBJ2-2; D remains unclear. CDR3 length equals 15 residues. V was cut by 6 bases and J by 3 bases, with 14 bases left in between. Germline CDR1 reads MNHEY; CDR2 reads SVGEGT. The CDR3 region is CASSRASRDTGELFF. For the CDR3, the DNA is TGTGCCAGCAGCCGGGCCAGTCGGGACACCGGGGAGCTGTTTTTT.

The chain joins TRBV6-5 to TRBJ2-7, with D perhaps being TRBD1 or TRBD2 (5 bases each). CDR3 length equals 15 residues. V lost 5 bases, J lost 0 bases, and 14 bases lay in between. The germline V gene encodes CDR1 MNHEY and CDR2 SVGAGI. CDR3 sequence: CASSPRGGFSYEQYF. CDR3 coding DNA: TGTGCCAGCAGTCCTCGGGGCGGATTCTCCTACGAGCAGTACTTC.

The genes are TRBV6-5 and TRBJ2-5, with TRBD1 identical over 7 bases. V shed 6 bases, J shed 5 bases, and the junction held 3 bases outside the gene matches. Germline CDR1 MNHEY, CDR2 SVGAGI. The CDR3 length is 12 residues. CDR3 nucleotide sequence: TGTGCCAGCAGGCCGGGACAGGAGACCCAGTACTTC. Its translation is CASRPGQETQYF.

Written as DNA, the CDR3 is TGTGCCAGCAGATCTCAGGGAGTAGATAGTCAGCCCCAGCATTTT. Protein: CASRSQGVDSQPQHF. The chain couples TRBV27 to TRBJ1-5; a weak D match, TRBD1 (5 bases). This CDR3 has 15 amino acids. Germline CDR1 is MNHEY and CDR2 is SMNVEV (reference sequence). Trimming took 6 bases from V and 6 from J, leaving 18 bases between them.

V gene TRBV27 combines with J gene TRBJ2-7; 9 bases align to TRBD1. The CDR3 is 14 amino acids. Germline assignment: CDR1 MNHEY and CDR2 SMNVEV (reference sequence). Trimming removed 6 bases from V and 2 bases from J; junction bases left unmatched: 5. The CDR3 reads CASSTGGAAYEQYF. CDR3 coding DNA: TGTGCCAGCAGCACAGGGGGCGCGGCCTACGAGCAGTACTTC.

The chain is built from TRBV5-4 and TRBJ2-1; no firm D call. This CDR3 is built from 15 residues. Trimming removed 6 bases at V and 7 bases at J, with 20 bases between. Germline V gene lookup returns CDR1 SGHNT and CDR2 YYREEE (reference sequence). The CDR3: CASTSLSRIDNEQFF. CDR3 DNA sequence: TGTGCCAGCACCTCCCTTTCGCGGATTGATAATGAGCAGTTCTTC.

The CDR3 reads CASSPTGLEQYF. The CDR3 DNA is TGTGCCAGCAGTCCCACGGGGCTCGAGCAGTACTTC. The rearrangement uses TRBV7-9 and TRBJ2-7, with D perhaps given as TRBD1 or TRBD2 (5 bases each). V was clipped by 6 bases and J by 6 bases, with 12 bases between them. Germline V gene lookup returns CDR1 SEHNR and CDR2 FQNEAQ (reference sequence). CDR3 size: 12 residues.

This sequence joins TRBV18 and TRBJ1-1, with TRBD1 matching 7 bases. The J segment lost 2 bases and the V segment lost 3 bases, leaving 6 bases of the junction unmatched. Germline V gene lookup returns CDR1 KGHSH and CDR2 LQKENI. This CDR3 region has 15 residues. Here the CDR3 DNA reads TGTGCCAGCTCACCGCCCGGGACAGCAAACACTGAAGCTTTCTTT. This translates into CASSPPGTANTEAFF.

This chain uses TRBV5-1 with TRBJ1-4; no definite D call. Germline CDR1 SGHRS, CDR2 YFSETQ. This CDR3 has 14 amino acids. V dropped 6 bases and J dropped 5 bases, with 14 bases sitting between them. In DNA, the CDR3 is TGCGCCAGCACTCCCGGGGATAGGAATGAAAAACTGTTTTTT. Protein product: CASTPGDRNEKLFF.

The chain is built from TRBV19 and TRBJ1-6; D gene unclear. The germline V and J ends were trimmed by 6 bases and 9 bases, with 12 bases remaining between them. CDR1 and CDR2 (germline): LNHDA, SQIVND (reference sequence). This CDR3 has 13 amino acids. CDR3 nucleotide sequence: TGTGCCAGTAGCCAGGAGGGAGGTTCACCCCTCCACTTT. It specifies CASSQEGGSPLHF.

This chain connects TRBV10-1 to TRBJ2-3; D assignment may be TRBD1 or TRBD2 (5 bases each). From germline, CDR1 is WNHNN and CDR2 SYGVQD (reference sequence). V was clipped by 2 bases and J by 2 bases, with 8 bases between them. The CDR3 consists of 14 residues. The CDR3 protein is CASSERGPTDTQYF. CDR3 sequence (DNA): TGCGCCAGCAGTGAGCGGGGACCCACAGATACGCAGTATTTT.